Below, 28 T cell receptor beta chains from the same sample are listed, as sequenced in a study of blood T cell repertoires in COVID-19. The table came from immunoSEQ multiplex PCR; TCRdb's copy has only in-frame clones and leaves some out. The sample consists of roughly 150,000 clones, 75% to 90% of them appearing once. Material for sequencing was PBMCs or T cells enriched from blood (not recorded which). The receptors derive from a man aged 45-60 years in a cohort exposed to, infected with or recovered from COVID-19 (not recorded which).

This sequence joins TRBV10-3 and TRBJ2-7; D not certain. The CDR3 has 13 residues. Looked up from germline, CDR1 is ENHRY and CDR2 is SYGVKD. Trimming shortened V by 0 bases and J by 7 bases, and 10 bases separated the two germline ends. Here the CDR3 reads CAISESQLGEQYF. CDR3 DNA sequence: TGTGCCATCAGTGAGTCCCAGCTCGGGGAGCAGTACTTC.

This chain uses TRBV11-2 with TRBJ2-3; 7 bases match TRBD1. The germline CDR1 and CDR2 sequences are SGHAT and FQNNGV. V dropped 5 bases and J dropped 1; count of bases not matched to a gene: 9. The CDR3 totals 16 residues. CDR3 sequence: CASSLSTGAGTDTQYF. CDR3 nucleotide sequence: TGTGCCAGCAGCCTATCAACAGGGGCGGGCACAGATACGCAGTATTTT.

The V gene is TRBV7-9, the J gene TRBJ2-3, with 9 bases aligning to TRBD1. This CDR3 comprises 16 residues. J lost 5 bases, V lost 4 bases, and 10 bases had no gene match. In germline, CDR1 is SEHNR, CDR2 FQNEAQ (reference sequence). CDR3 amino acids: CASSSTGGPSEDTQYF. The CDR3, as DNA: TGTGCCAGCAGCTCGACAGGGGGTCCGTCCGAAGATACGCAGTATTTT.

The chain uses TRBV19 and TRBJ1-2; D remains ambiguous. From germline, CDR1 is LNHDA and CDR2 SQIVND (reference sequence). The V end lost 4 bases, the J end lost 1 base, and 16 bases lay between the germline ends. The CDR3 runs 16 residues. The CDR3 spells CASSSGRTGLNYGYTF. The CDR3 DNA reads TGTGCCAGTAGTAGCGGGCGGACCGGGCTTAACTATGGCTACACCTTC.

J is TRBJ1-1 and V is TRBV30, with D possibly being TRBD1 (6 bases). This CDR3 region has 14 residues. V lost 3 bases, J lost 3 bases, and 14 bases lay in between. Germline V gene data show CDR1 as GTSNPN and CDR2 as SVGIG (reference sequence). CDR3 sequence reads: CAWSEGAGDTEAFF. The CDR3 coding sequence is TGTGCCTGGAGCGAGGGTGCAGGGGACACTGAAGCTTTCTTT.

The chain uses TRBV6-5 and TRBJ1-2, with 8 bases matching TRBD1. After removal of 6 bases from V and 5 bases from J, the junction contained 2 bases not matched to a gene. The CDR3 is 12 amino acids. The germline CDR1 and CDR2 sequences are MNHEY and SVGAGI. The DNA of the CDR3 is TGTGCCAGCAGACAGGGGGATTATGGCTACACCTTC. This translates into CASRQGDYGYTF.

The rearrangement uses TRBV4-1 and TRBJ2-2; maybe TRBD1 (6 bases). The CDR3 is made up of 17 amino acids. The germline V gene encodes CDR1 MGHRA and CDR2 YSYEKL. Trimming pared 4 bases from V and 2 bases from J, leaving 17 bases between. The CDR3 protein is CASSPTLGHLNTGELFF. CDR3 sequence (DNA): TGCGCCAGCAGCCCTACCCTGGGACATCTAAACACCGGGGAGCTGTTTTTT.

The rearrangement joins TRBV30 to TRBJ1-2; maybe TRBD1 (6 bases). The germline gives CDR1 GTSNPN, CDR2 SVGIG (reference sequence). The CDR3 contains 16 residues. V was trimmed by 3 bases and J by 2 bases, leaving 19 bases between them. The CDR3 sequence: CAWRNRELPSNYGYTF. CDR3 DNA sequence: TGTGCCTGGAGAAACAGGGAGTTGCCTTCCAACTATGGCTACACCTTC.

By frequency in the sample, this clone is medium-sized. This chain joins TRBV7-9 and TRBJ1-4; 11 nucleotides align to TRBD1. The CDR3 spans 14 residues. From germline, CDR1 is SEHNR and CDR2 FQNEAQ (reference sequence). Losses at the gene ends were 5 bases for V and 7 bases for J; bases not matched to a gene: 3. Here the CDR3 DNA reads TGTGCCAGCAGCCCCGGGACAGGGGGTGAAAAACTGTTTTTT. Translating it yields CASSPGTGGEKLFF.

The rearrangement links TRBV20-1 to TRBJ2-5; 7 positions match TRBD2. CDR1 and CDR2 (germline): DFQATT, SNEGSKA (reference sequence). The V segment lost 3 bases and the J segment 5 bases; nucleotides outside the gene matches: 0. CDR3 length: 11 amino acids. The CDR3 protein is CSARRGETQYF. In nucleotides, the CDR3 is TGCAGTGCTAGGCGGGGGGAGACCCAGTACTTC.

This sequence joins TRBV28 and TRBJ1-1; 8 positions match TRBD1. In germline, CDR1 is MDHEN, CDR2 SYDVKM. This CDR3 is built from 15 residues. V trimming: 8 bases; J trimming: 0 bases; junction bases outside the gene matches: 8. In DNA form, the CDR3 reads TGTGCCAGCCCAGGGGGCGTCGGGTTGAACACTGAAGCTTTCTTT. It codes for CASPGGVGLNTEAFF.

The chain uses TRBV4-1 and TRBJ2-1; TRBD2 matches 9 bases. This CDR3 comprises 17 residues. CDR1 and CDR2 (germline): MGHRA, YSYEKL. With V trimmed by 0 bases and J by 8 bases, 11 bases remained unmatched. CDR3 residues: CASSQDPPSGVLDEQFF. CDR3 in DNA: TGCGCCAGCAGCCAAGATCCCCCTAGCGGGGTTTTAGATGAGCAGTTCTTC.

A single count supports this clone. The genes are TRBV7-2 and TRBJ1-2; D is unresolved. V was clipped by 5 bases and J by 1 base, with 11 bases between them. This CDR3 has 14 residues. CDR1 is SGHTA, CDR2 FQGNSA, per germline. For the CDR3, the DNA is TGTGCCAGCAGCCGGGTCACCCTTAACTATGGCTACACCTTC. This encodes CASSRVTLNYGYTF. The full variable domain, with the rest looked up from reference TRBV7-2 and TRBJ1-2, is GAGVSQSPSNKVTEKGKDVELRCDPISGHTALYWYRQSLGQGLEFLIYFQGNSAPDKSGLPSDRFSAERTGGSVSTLTIQRTQQEDSAVYLCASSRVTLNYGYTFGSGTRLTVV.

V is TRBV16 and J is TRBJ1-2; 12 nucleotides agree with TRBD1. The germline V gene has CDR1 KGHSY and CDR2 FQNENV. V was clipped by 3 bases and J by 4 bases; unmatched bases: 9. The CDR3 loop spans 17 amino acids. CDR3 bases: TGTGCCAGCAGCCAGTCACCCGGGACAGGGGGCAGCTATGGCTACACCTTC. Residues: CASSQSPGTGGSYGYTF.

This clone was seen a single time. V and J are TRBV24-1 and TRBJ1-2, with TRBD1 matching over 11 bases. The CDR3 sequence is 16 residues long. V lost 4 bases, J lost 4 bases, and 7 bases stayed unmatched. The germline V gene has CDR1 KGHDR and CDR2 SFDVKD. This chain's CDR3 is CATSDEGTGGAYGYTF. As DNA, the CDR3 is TGTGCCACCAGTGACGAAGGGACAGGGGGGGCCTATGGCTACACCTTC.

This chain connects TRBV30 to TRBJ1-5; D is perhaps TRBD1 (5 bases). This CDR3 has 13 amino acids. V gave up 0 bases and J gave up 7 bases, with 10 bases separating them. CDR1 is GTSNPN, CDR2 SVGIG, per germline (reference sequence). The CDR3 DNA sequence: TGTGCCTGGAGTGTACGGGGGGAACAGCCCCAGCATTTT. Protein sequence: CAWSVRGEQPQHF.

The chain combines TRBV6-5 with TRBJ1-2; D unclear. Germline V gene lookup returns CDR1 MNHEY and CDR2 SVGAGI. V shed 8 bases and J shed 9 bases, with 19 bases lying between them. The CDR3 is 13 residues long. The CDR3 sequence: CASLRIGEVSYTF. The CDR3 region has the DNA TGTGCCAGCCTTCGAATTGGTGAGGTGAGCTACACCTTC.

CDR3 region: CASTSQWGDNEQFF. The CDR3 coding sequence is TGTGCCAGCACCTCCCAGTGGGGAGACAATGAGCAGTTCTTC. The chain carries TRBV27 and TRBJ2-1, with D perhaps matching TRBD2 (5 bases). Germline-derived CDR1 and CDR2 are MNHEY and SMNVEV (reference sequence). The CDR3 loop spans 14 amino acids. The germline V and J ends were trimmed by 7 bases and 5 bases, with 15 bases remaining between them.

The table lists this clone with a count of one. V gene TRBV5-1 combines with J gene TRBJ1-1; 9 nucleotides align to TRBD1. Germline V gene data show CDR1 as SGHRS and CDR2 as YFSETQ. J was trimmed by 4 bases and V by 4 bases; bases with no gene match: 5. This CDR3 has 14 residues. CDR3 region: CASSVGQGGTEAFF. The CDR3 region has the DNA TGCGCCAGCAGCGTGGGACAGGGTGGCACTGAAGCTTTCTTT.

The V gene is TRBV7-2, the J gene TRBJ2-7, with D tentatively TRBD2 (6 bases). CDR1 is SGHTA and CDR2 is FQGNSA in the germline V gene. This CDR3 has 15 residues. With 0 bases removed from V and 2 bases from J, the gap between germline ends came to 11 bases. In nucleotides, the CDR3 is TGTGCCAGCAGCTTAGCTAGCGGTCTCCCCTACGAGCAGTACTTC. Its translation is CASSLASGLPYEQYF.

The sample holds a few counts of this clone. The rearrangement uses TRBV15 and TRBJ1-5; D not resolved. The CDR3 runs to 15 residues. CDR1 is LNHNV and CDR2 is YYDKDF in the germline V gene (reference sequence). V lost 0 bases and J 1 base, leaving 7 bases between the germline ends. The CDR3 region is CATSRDVVSNQPQHF. CDR3 nucleotide sequence: TGTGCCACCAGCAGAGATGTAGTAAGCAATCAGCCCCAGCATTTT.

The V call is TRBV7-2, the J call TRBJ1-1; D possibly corresponds to TRBD1 (5 bases). V was shortened by 2 bases and J by 4 bases, with 8 bases between the two germline ends. Germline V gene sequence: CDR1 SGHTA, CDR2 FQGNSA. This CDR3 has 13 residues. The CDR3 DNA sequence: TGTGCCAGCAGCTTATCGGGGGTCACTGAAGCTTTCTTT. It specifies CASSLSGVTEAFF.

The gene calls are TRBV24-1 and TRBJ1-2, with 9 nucleotides matching TRBD1. Germline CDR1 and CDR2: KGHDR and SFDVKD. This CDR3 region has 17 residues. Losses at the gene ends were 4 bases for V and 7 bases for J; bases not matched to a gene: 15. The DNA for the CDR3 is TGTGCCACCAGTGACCCGGGACAGGGTACTACGGGCGGTGGCTACACCTTC. The encoded protein is CATSDPGQGTTGGGYTF.

The chain combines TRBV11-2 with TRBJ1-4; D might be TRBD1 (5 bases). The germline CDR1 and CDR2 sequences are SGHAT and FQNNGV. The CDR3 loop spans 15 amino acids. V was pared by 6 bases and J by 5 bases, with 16 bases between. CDR3 bases: TGTGCCAGCAGATCCATGGGGCAGGGAAATGAAAAACTGTTTTTT. Translation gives CASRSMGQGNEKLFF.

V gene TRBV3-1 (or the pseudogene TRBV3-2) combines with J gene TRBJ2-7, with D possibly TRBD2 on 5 matching bases. The germline gives CDR1 LGHDT, CDR2 YNNKEL (reference sequence). The CDR3 runs 17 residues. Trimming left V 4 bases short and J 2 bases short, with 21 bases between. CDR3: CASSPKRTPPVAYEQYF. In nucleotides, the CDR3 is TGTGCCAGCAGCCCCAAGCGGACCCCTCCCGTTGCCTACGAGCAGTACTTC.

Only one count was recorded for this clone. The sample holds other DNA sequences that translate to the same CDR3. The chain combines TRBV5-1 with TRBJ1-2; D gene unclear. Trimming pared 3 bases from V and 5 bases from J, leaving 8 bases between. Germline V gene sequence: CDR1 SGHRS, CDR2 YFSETQ. This CDR3 is built from 12 residues. The CDR3 sequence: CASSSSDYGYTF. CDR3 bases: TGCGCCAGCAGCTCGAGCGATTATGGCTACACCTTC.

This clone was detected only once. V usage is TRBV5-6 and J usage is TRBJ2-7; 8 bases align to TRBD1. The CDR3 sequence is 13 residues long. Germline V gene sequence: CDR1 SGHDT, CDR2 YYEEEE. V trimming: 2 bases; J trimming: 6 bases; junction bases outside the gene matches: 4. CDR3 protein: CASSLRTGSEQYF. CDR3 nucleotide sequence: TGTGCCAGCAGCTTACGGACAGGGAGCGAGCAGTACTTC.

The chain joins TRBV2 to TRBJ1-1; possibly TRBD1 for D (6 bases). The germline CDR1 and CDR2 sequences are SNHLY and FYNNEI. This CDR3 has 13 amino acids. Trimming cost V 4 bases and J 5 bases, with 11 bases left between them. CDR3 nucleotides: TGTGCCAGCAGTGCGGACAGAGAAACTGAAGCTTTCTTT. Residues: CASSADRETEAFF.